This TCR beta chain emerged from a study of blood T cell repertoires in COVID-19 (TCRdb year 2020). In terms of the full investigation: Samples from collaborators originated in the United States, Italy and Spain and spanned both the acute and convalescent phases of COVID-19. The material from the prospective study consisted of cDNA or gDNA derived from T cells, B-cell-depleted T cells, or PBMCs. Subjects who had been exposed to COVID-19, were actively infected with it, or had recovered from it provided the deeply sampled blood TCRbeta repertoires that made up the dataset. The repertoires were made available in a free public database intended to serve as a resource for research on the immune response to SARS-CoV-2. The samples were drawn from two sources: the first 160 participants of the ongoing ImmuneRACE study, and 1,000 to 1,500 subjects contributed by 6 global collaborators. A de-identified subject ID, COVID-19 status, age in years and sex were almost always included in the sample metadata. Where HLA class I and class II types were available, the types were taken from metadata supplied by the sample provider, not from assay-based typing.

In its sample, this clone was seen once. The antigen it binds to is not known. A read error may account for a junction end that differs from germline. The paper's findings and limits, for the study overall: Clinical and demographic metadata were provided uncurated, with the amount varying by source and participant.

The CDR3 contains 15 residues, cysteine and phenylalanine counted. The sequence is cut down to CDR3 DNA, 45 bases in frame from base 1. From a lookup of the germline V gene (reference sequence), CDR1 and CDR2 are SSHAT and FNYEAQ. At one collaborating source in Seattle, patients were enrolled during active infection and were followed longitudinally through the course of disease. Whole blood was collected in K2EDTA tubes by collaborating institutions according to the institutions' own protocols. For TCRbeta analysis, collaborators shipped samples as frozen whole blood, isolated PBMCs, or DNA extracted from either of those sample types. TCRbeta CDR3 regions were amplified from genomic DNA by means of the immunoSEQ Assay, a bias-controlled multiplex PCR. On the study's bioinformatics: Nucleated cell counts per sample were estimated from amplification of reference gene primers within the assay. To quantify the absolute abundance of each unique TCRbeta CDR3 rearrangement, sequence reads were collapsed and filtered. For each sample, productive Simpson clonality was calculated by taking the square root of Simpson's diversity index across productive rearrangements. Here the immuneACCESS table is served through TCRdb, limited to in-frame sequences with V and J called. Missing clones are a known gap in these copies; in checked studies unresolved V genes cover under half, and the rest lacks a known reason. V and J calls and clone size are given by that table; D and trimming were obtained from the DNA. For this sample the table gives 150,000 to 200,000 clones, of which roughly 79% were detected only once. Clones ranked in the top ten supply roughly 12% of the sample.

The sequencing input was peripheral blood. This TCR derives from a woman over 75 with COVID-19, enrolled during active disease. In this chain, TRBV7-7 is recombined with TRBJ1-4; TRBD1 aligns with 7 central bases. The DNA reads TGTGCTAGCAGCTTAGCAGGGGGGGCTGGCGAAAAACTGTTTTTT. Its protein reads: CASSLAGGAGEKLFF.